Listed below are T cell receptor beta chains from one sample, sequenced in a study of blood T cell repertoires in COVID-19. The method was immunoSEQ multiplex PCR; TCRdb's version includes in-frame clones alone and lacks a portion of them. This sample has around 230,000 clones, with around 80% found just once. The material sequenced was peripheral blood. These receptors all come from a man aged 35 to 55 who had recovered from COVID-19. CDR3s include the opening cysteine and the closing phenylalanine or tryptophan. Each record gives: D gene, V gene, CDR3 protein. A D gene is named only where the DNA matches it firmly.

>-|TRBV5-1
CASSLGTGSLGTGELFF
>-|TRBV4-3
CASSQDRRQVYEQYF
>TRBD1|TRBV7-2
CASSLGPRGTSRPQHF
>-|TRBV10-2
CASSIGVLPYNEQFF
>-|TRBV5-1
CASSLSQGRAYEQYF
>-|TRBV7-9
CASSLDYNSVGAETQYF
>-|TRBV30
CAWSNPGPGEDTIYF
>TRBD1|TRBV27
CASSFVDRGYEQYF
>TRBD1|TRBV7-9
CASSLGTGFMNTEAFF
>TRBD1|TRBV7-8
CASSGTGGTGELFF
>TRBD1|TRBV30
CAGTGHRGLGEQYF
>-|TRBV7-6
CASSLGAGAGNTIYF
>TRBD2|TRBV7-9
CASSPQERGAYNEQFF
>TRBD1|TRBV5-1
CASSLRGGAYNEQFF
>TRBD2|TRBV7-2
CASSFDTSGTTGELFF
>-|TRBV7-2
CASSPTSGYGYTF
>-|TRBV30
CAWSGLGSPLHF
>-|TRBV7-2
CASRPGGGGYTF
>-|TRBV9
CASSRDSFAETQYF
>TRBD1|TRBV6-5
CASSSRQGANTEAFF
>TRBD2|TRBV5-1
CASSLGRSSGLSGELFF
>TRBD2|TRBV30
CAWSFGLAGGDTQYF
>TRBD2|TRBV7-2
CASSLRIGGTGELFF
>TRBD2|TRBV2
CASGNPGGNEQFF
>TRBD1|TRBV10-3
CAINQDREYGYTF
>TRBD1|TRBV18
CASSQETITGAYPYGYTF
>TRBD2|TRBV6-2/TRBV6-3
CASSYTRRSGRTYEQYF
>-|TRBV6-6
CASTIDIANTGELFF
>-|TRBV5-1
CASTLQGGSYEQYF
>-|TRBV10-2
CASSDLGVGSYNEQFF
>-|TRBV4-3
CASSQGGNGYTF
>TRBD1|TRBV5-1
CASSFPGTGSYEQYF
>TRBD2|TRBV27
CASGRRESEHTQYF
>-|TRBV6-1
CASSEFRSNTEAFF
>-|TRBV5-5
CASSLGPGSYNEQFF
>-|TRBV7-9
CASSPTSLNNEQFF
>-|TRBV5-5
CASSLAEYEQYF
>-|TRBV19
CASSPEAQPQHF
>-|TRBV3-1/TRBV3-2
CASSPGVGGHQPQHF
>-|TRBV29-1
CSVLQVDTEAFF
>-|TRBV6-1
CASREGLRTGEQYF
>-|TRBV19
CATSVLGLREKLFF
>TRBD1|TRBV10-3
CAVQDREVGYTF
>-|TRBV18
CASSPYGQNEAFF
>-|TRBV6-4
CASIGRTISGNTIYF
>TRBD1|TRBV7-9
CASSGRGLGEKLFF
>TRBD1|TRBV3-1/TRBV3-2
CASSLGTGDEQFF
>-|TRBV12-3/TRBV12-4
CASCGQSTEAFF
>-|TRBV4-3
CASSQDRTANQPQHF
>-|TRBV3-1/TRBV3-2
CASKRQRRNLWSTDTQYF
>TRBD2|TRBV12-5
CASDRGGAYNEQFF
>TRBD2|TRBV5-1
CASSLELAGGNEQFF
>-|TRBV7-9
CASSSQGGETQYF
>-|TRBV18
CASSPRGNTGELFF
>TRBD1|TRBV19
CASSAQTGSGYTF